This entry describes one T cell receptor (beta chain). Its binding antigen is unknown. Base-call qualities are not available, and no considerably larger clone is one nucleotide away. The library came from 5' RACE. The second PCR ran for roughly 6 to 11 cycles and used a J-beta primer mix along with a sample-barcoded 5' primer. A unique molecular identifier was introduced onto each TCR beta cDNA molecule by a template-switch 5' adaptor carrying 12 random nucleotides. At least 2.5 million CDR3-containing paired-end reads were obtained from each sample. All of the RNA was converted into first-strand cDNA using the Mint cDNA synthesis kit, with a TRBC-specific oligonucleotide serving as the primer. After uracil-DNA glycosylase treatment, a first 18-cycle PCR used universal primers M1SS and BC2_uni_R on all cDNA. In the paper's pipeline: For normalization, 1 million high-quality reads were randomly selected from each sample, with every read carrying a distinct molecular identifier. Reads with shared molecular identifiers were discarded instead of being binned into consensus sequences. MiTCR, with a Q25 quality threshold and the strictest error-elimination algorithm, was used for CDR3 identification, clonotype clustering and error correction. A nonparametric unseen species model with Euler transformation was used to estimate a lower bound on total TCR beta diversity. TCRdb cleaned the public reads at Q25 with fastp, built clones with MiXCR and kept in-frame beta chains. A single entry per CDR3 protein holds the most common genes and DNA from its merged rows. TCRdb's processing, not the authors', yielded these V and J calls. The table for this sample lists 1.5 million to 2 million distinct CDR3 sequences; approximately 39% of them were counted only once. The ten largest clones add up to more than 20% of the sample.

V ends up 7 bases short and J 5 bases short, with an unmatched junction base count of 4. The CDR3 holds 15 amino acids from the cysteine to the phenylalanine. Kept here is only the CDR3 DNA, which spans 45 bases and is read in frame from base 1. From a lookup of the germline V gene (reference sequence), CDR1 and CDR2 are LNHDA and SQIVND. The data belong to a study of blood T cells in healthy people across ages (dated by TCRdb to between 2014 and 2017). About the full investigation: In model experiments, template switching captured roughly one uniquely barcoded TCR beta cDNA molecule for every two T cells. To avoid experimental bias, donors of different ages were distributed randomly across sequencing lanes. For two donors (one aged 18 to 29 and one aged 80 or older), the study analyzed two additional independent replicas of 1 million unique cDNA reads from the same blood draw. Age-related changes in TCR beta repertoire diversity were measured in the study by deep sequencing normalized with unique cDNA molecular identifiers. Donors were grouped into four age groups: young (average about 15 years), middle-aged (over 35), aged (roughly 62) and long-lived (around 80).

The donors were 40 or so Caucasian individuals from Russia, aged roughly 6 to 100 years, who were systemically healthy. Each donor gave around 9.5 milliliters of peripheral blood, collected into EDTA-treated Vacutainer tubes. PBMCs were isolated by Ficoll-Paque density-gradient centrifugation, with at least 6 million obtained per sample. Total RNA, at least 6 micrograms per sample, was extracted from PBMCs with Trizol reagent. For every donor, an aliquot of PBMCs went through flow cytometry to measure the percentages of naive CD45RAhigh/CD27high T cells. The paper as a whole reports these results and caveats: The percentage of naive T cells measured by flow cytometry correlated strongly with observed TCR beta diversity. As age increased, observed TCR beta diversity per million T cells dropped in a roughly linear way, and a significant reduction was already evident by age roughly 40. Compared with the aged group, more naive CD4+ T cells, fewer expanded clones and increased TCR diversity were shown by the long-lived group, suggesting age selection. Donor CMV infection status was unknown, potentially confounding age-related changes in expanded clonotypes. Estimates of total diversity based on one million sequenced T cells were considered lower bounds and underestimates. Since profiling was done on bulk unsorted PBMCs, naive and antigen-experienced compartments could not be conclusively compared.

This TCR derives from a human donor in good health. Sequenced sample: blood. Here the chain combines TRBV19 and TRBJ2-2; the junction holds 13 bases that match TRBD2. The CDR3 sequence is CASTRGLAGTGELFF. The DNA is TGTGCCAGTACTAGGGGACTAGCGGGGACCGGGGAGCTGTTTTTT.